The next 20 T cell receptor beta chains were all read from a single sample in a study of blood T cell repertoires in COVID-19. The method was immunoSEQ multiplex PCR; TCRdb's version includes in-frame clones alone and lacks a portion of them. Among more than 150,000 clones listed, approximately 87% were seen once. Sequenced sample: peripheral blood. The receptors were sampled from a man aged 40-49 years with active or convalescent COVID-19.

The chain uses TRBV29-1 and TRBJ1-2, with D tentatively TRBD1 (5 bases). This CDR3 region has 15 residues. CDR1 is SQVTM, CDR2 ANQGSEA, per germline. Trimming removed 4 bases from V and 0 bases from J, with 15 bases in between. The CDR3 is CSVVLTGATNYGYTF. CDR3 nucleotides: TGCAGCGTTGTGCTTACAGGCGCAACTAACTATGGCTACACCTTC.

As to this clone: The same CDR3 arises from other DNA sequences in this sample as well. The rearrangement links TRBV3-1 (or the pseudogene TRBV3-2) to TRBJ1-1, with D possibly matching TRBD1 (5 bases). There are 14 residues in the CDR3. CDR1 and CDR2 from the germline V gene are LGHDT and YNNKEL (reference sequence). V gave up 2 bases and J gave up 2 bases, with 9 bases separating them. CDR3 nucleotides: TGTGCCAGCAGCCAACGTCAGGGTAACACTGAAGCTTTCTTT. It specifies CASSQRQGNTEAFF.

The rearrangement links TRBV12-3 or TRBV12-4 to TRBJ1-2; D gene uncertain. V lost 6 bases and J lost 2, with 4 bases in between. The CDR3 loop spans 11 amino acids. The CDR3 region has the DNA TGTGCCAGCAGCTACAACTATGGCTACACCTTC. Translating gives CASSYNYGYTF.

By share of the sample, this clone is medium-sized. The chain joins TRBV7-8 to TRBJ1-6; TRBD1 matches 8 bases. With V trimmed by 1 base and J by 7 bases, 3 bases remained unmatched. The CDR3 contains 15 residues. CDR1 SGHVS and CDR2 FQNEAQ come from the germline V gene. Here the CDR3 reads CASSLGTGPNSPLHF. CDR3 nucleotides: TGTGCCAGCAGCTTAGGGACAGGGCCGAATTCACCCCTCCACTTT.

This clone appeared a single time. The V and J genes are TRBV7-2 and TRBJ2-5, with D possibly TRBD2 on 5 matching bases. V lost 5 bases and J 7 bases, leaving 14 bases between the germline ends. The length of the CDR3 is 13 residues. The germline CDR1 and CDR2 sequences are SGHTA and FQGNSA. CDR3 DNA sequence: TGTGCCAGCAGCCTAGACTCACGGGGGACCCAGTACTTC. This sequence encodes CASSLDSRGTQYF. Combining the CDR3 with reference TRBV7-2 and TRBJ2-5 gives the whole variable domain GAGVSQSPSNKVTEKGKDVELRCDPISGHTALYWYRQSLGQGLEFLIYFQGNSAPDKSGLPSDRFSAERTGGSVSTLTIQRTQQEDSAVYLCASSLDSRGTQYFGPGTRLLVL.

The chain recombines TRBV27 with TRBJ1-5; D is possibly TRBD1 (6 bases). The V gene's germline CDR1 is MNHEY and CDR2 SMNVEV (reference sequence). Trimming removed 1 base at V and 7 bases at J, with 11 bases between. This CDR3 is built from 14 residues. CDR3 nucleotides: TGTGCCAGCAGTTTATTGGGTACAGGGCAGCCCCAGCATTTT. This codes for CASSLLGTGQPQHF.

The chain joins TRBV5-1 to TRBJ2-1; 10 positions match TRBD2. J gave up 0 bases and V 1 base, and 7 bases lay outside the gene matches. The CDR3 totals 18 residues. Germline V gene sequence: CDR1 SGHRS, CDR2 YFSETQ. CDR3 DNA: TGCGCCAGCAGCTTGTCACTATCTAGCGGGGGCTCCTACAATGAGCAGTTCTTC. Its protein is CASSLSLSSGGSYNEQFF.

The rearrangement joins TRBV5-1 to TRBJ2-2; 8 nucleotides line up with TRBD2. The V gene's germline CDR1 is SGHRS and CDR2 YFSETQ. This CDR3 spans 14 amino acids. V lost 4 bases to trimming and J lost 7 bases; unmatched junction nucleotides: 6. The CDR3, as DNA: TGCGCCAGCAGCGCCGGAGGGACTAGCGGGGAGCTGTTTTTT. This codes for CASSAGGTSGELFF.

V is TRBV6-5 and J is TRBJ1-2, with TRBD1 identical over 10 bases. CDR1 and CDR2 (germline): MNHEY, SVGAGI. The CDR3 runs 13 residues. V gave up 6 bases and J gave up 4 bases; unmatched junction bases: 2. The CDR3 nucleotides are TGTGCCAGCAGCCGGACAGGGGGCTATGGCTACACCTTC. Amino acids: CASSRTGGYGYTF.

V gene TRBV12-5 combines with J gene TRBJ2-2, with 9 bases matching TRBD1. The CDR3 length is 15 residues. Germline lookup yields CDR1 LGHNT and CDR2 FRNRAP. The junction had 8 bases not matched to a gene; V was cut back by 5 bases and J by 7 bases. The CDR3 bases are TGTGCTAGTGGTCCCCCACAGGGGGCCATCGGGGAGCTGTTTTTT. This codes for CASGPPQGAIGELFF.

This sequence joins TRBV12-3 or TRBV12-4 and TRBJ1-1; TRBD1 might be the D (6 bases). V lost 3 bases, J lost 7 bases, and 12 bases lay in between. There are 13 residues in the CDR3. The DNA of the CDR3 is TGTGCCAGCAGTTTGGGGGCCGGCGGTGAAGCTTTCTTT. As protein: CASSLGAGGEAFF.

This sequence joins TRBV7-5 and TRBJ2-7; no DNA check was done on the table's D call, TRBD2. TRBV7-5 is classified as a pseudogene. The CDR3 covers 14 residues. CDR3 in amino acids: CARSLPPPGRGPWV. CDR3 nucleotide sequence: TGTGCCAGAAGCTTACCCCCCCCAGGGCGGGGGCCTTGGGTC.

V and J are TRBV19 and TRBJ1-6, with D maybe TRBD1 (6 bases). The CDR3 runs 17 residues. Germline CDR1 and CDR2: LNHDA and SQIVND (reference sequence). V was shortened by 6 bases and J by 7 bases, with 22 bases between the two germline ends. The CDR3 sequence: CASRGALGQGINSPLHF. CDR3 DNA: TGTGCCAGTAGAGGAGCTTTGGGGCAGGGGATAAATTCACCCCTCCACTTT. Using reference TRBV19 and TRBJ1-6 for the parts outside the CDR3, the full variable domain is DGGITQSPKYLFRKEGQNVTLSCEQNLNHDAMYWYRQDPGQGLRLIYYSQIVNDFQKGDIAEGYSVSREKKESFPLTVTSAQKNPTAFYLCASRGALGQGINSPLHFGNGTRLTVT.

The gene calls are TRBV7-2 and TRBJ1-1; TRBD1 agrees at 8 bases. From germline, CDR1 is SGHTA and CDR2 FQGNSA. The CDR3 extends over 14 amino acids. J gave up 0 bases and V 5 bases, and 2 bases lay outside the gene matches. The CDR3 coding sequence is TGTGCCAGCAGCGGACAGGGAGTGAACACTGAAGCTTTCTTT. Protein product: CASSGQGVNTEAFF. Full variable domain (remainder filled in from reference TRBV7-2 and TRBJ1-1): GAGVSQSPSNKVTEKGKDVELRCDPISGHTALYWYRQSLGQGLEFLIYFQGNSAPDKSGLPSDRFSAERTGGSVSTLTIQRTQQEDSAVYLCASSGQGVNTEAFFGQGTRLTVV.

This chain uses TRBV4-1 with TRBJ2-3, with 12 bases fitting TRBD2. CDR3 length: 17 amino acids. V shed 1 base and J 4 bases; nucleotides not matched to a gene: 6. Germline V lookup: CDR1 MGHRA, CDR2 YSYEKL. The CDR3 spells CASSQGPSGGESDTQYF. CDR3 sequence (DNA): TGCGCCAGCAGCCAAGGTCCTAGCGGGGGGGAGTCAGATACGCAGTATTTT.

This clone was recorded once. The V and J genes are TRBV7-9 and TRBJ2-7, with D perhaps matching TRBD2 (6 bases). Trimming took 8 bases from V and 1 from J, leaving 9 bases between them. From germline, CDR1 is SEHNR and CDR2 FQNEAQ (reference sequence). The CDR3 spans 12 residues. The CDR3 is CASSGSSYEQYF. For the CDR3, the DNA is TGTGCCAGCTCCGGGAGTTCCTACGAGCAGTACTTC.

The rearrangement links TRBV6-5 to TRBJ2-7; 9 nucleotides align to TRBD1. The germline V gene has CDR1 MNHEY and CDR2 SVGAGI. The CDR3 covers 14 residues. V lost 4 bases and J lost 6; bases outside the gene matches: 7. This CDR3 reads CASSSAGTGSEQYF. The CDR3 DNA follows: TGTGCCAGCAGTTCCGCCGGGACAGGGTCCGAGCAGTACTTC.

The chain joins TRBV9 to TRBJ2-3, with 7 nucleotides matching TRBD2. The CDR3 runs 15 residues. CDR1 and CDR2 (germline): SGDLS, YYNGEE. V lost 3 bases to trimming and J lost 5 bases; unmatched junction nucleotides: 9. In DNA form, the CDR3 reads TGTGCCAGCAGCGACTCTAGCGGCCCAGGAGATACGCAGTATTTT. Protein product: CASSDSSGPGDTQYF.

The CDR3 is CASSYVSGGSNEQFF. CDR3 in DNA: TGTGCCAGCAGTTACGTTAGCGGGGGGTCGAATGAGCAGTTCTTC. The chain is built from TRBV11-3 and TRBJ2-1; 10 bases are a match to TRBD2. The CDR3 runs 15 residues. The germline gives CDR1 SGHNT, CDR2 YENEEA. Trimming cost V 6 bases and J 7 bases; bases outside gene matches: 9.

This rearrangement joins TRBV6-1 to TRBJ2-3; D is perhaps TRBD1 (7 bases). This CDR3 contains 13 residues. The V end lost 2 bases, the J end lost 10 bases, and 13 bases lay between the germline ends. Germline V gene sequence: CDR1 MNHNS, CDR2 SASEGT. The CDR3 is CASSEQEGQPQYF. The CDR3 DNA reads TGTGCCAGCAGTGAACAGGAGGGACAGCCGCAGTATTTT.